The 3 T cell receptor beta chains given below trace back to one sample, sequenced in a study of blood T cell repertoires in COVID-19. Data came from immunoSEQ multiplex PCR; TCRdb stores just in-frame clones and leaves some out. Among 200,000 to 250,000 clones, about 86% were seen once, and the ten largest hold roughly a tenth. The sequenced material came from peripheral blood. These TCRs come from a woman between 45 and 65 years old with COVID-19, enrolled during active disease.

V usage is TRBV9 and J usage is TRBJ1-3; D call uncertain. V was shortened by 0 bases and J by 0 bases, with 10 bases between the two germline ends. This CDR3 spans 16 amino acids. In germline, CDR1 is SGDLS, CDR2 YYNGEE. This chain's CDR3 is CASSVGADFSGNTIYF. For the CDR3, the DNA is TGTGCCAGCAGCGTAGGGGCCGATTTCTCTGGAAACACCATATATTTT.

The chain joins TRBV28 to TRBJ1-4, with D tentatively TRBD1 (5 bases). Trimming removed 4 bases at V and 1 base at J, with 22 bases between. The CDR3 totals 19 residues. Germline CDR1 reads MDHEN; CDR2 reads SYDVKM. The DNA of the CDR3 is TGTGCCAGCAGTTCTGGTTTTAACGGGGGGAGGGGAACTAATGAAAAACTGTTTTTT. Its protein product is CASSSGFNGGRGTNEKLFF.

The chain uses TRBV6-5 and TRBJ2-7; 8 nucleotides match TRBD1. The germline V gene encodes CDR1 MNHEY and CDR2 SVGAGI. Trimming cost V 4 bases and J 1 base; bases outside gene matches: 3. The CDR3 is 14 amino acids. CDR3 in amino acids: CASSSTGVSYEQYF. For the CDR3, the DNA is TGTGCCAGCAGTTCGACAGGGGTTTCCTACGAGCAGTACTTC.